A single T cell receptor beta chain is shown here with its context. What this receptor recognizes is not known. Per-base qualities were not stored, and no clone one base away is much larger. In total, around 600 healthy bone marrow donors made up the cohort. At the time of sampling, all cohort members were nominally healthy, though unrecorded immune exposures were likely present. CMV serostatus was positive for more than 250 and negative for 352 of the 666 cohort members, and was not recorded for this donor. Each donor provided a peripheral blood sample, and peripheral blood mononuclear cells were used for TCR beta sequencing. Genomic DNA was extracted from the blood cell samples with the Qiagen DNeasy Blood Extraction Kit. This specimen comes from a study of cytomegalovirus exposure and HLA in healthy donors (dated 2017 in TCRdb). Looking at the study overall: According to an earlier analysis of a few hundred of the donors, about 179 million T cells yielded roughly 100 million unique TCR beta sequences and 276 Gb of sequence data. A separate validation cohort of about 110 different subjects was used in addition to the approximately 640-subject first cohort. An early release covering roughly 600 HLA-typed donors comprised 300 to 350 gigabases of sequencing data and around 86 million unique TCR sequences. The later analysis used no new phenotypic data to find candidate immune exposures, relying instead on TCR beta sequences and their occurrence across donors. To predict cytomegalovirus infection status, the study combined high-throughput TCR immunosequencing, statistical association of individual TCRs with disease status, and machine learning. Typing coverage differed by locus: A, B, C, DRB1 and DQB1 were typed in roughly 629-630 donors, DQA1 in 500 to 550, DPA1 in around 600, and DPB1 in 450 to 490. Genome-wide SNP genotypes for about 65% of the 666 donors were used in a later genetic analysis, which treated that subset as a discovery cohort. Both class I and class II loci were covered by HLA typing, at four-digit resolution. A later analysis re-examined previously published TCR beta repertoires from more than 650 donors and added high-resolution HLA genotyping to investigate patterns of TCR occurrence. Several DR-DQ haplotypes were handled as single units for association and clustering, since linkage in the cohort was strong. The study aimed to test whether signatures of past pathogen exposure could be identified by cataloging public T cell receptors. Donor age, sex, ethnicity and CMV serostatus were collected together with the repertoire data. An earlier analysis of 450 to 750 of the donors used high-throughput TCR beta sequencing to judge whether each TCR beta V gene segment behaved as functional or pseudogenic. All discovery cohort repertoires had been generated on a single sequencing platform. Among 398 genotyped donors of the cohort, an average of approximately 240,000 unique TCR beta nucleotide sequences was sequenced per donor, of which about 19% were non-productive. Of the 398 genotyped donors, around 81% fell in the genetic ancestry cluster associated with self-reported Caucasian donors. The study used immunosequencing to profile the T cell repertoires of 666 subjects and linked those repertoires to cytomegalovirus serostatus.

The method was the immunoSEQ multiplex PCR assay. For the multiplex PCR, a mixture combining 60 forward primers for TCR Vbeta segments and 13 reverse primers for TCR Jbeta segments was used. A multiplex PCR assay on genomic DNA amplified the CDR3 region of rearranged TCR beta genes. Amplified TCR beta libraries were sequenced as 87-base-pair reads on the Illumina HiSeq System. In the authors' own workflow: In a later analysis, roughly 80 million unique TCR beta chains were counted across the roughly 610 repertoires, and roughly 11 million of these chains were shared by at least two donors. To remove PCR and sequencing errors, raw reads were error-corrected and collapsed into unique sequences using a nearest-neighbor algorithm that merged closely related sequences. To assign V, D and J gene segments, CDR3 sequences were aligned to IMGT reference sequences. For a sequence to be retained, at least a six-nucleotide match to both a V gene segment and a J gene segment was required. Rearrangements were called productive when the CDR3 lacked stop codons and stayed in frame with V and J; all others were non-productive. Following IMGT convention, CDR3 was defined as the stretch from the second conserved V-encoded cysteine up to the conserved J-encoded phenylalanine. The earlier analysis of about 610 of the donors excluded any sequence lacking an unambiguous match to a single V gene segment. An earlier analysis of about 600 of the donors called V segments functional above 56.7% productive rearrangements and segregating when the between-donor standard deviation exceeded 5%. A statistical classification framework was built to diagnose cytomegalovirus status from the catalog of TCR beta chain sequences. In a later analysis, V and J genes were assigned by comparing TCR nucleotide sequences against IMGT/GENE-DB human TR gene sequences. The TCRdist pipeline was used in a later analysis to assign CDR3 sequences and most-parsimonious VDJ recombination scenarios. In a later analysis, each TCR beta chain was defined by its CDR3 amino acid sequence together with its V-gene family, and reads lacking a unique V-gene family were excluded. To address suspected cross-contamination and a sequencing artifact, a later analysis removed approximately 590 highly shared, low-generation-probability nucleotide sequences. In a later analysis, a clonal expansion index for each public chain was calculated from normalized within-repertoire ranks of inferred template counts. In a later analysis, generation probabilities were computed with a VDJ recombination model fitted to out-of-frame rearrangements, and the resulting probabilities were checked against IGoR. Hypergeometric tests were used in a later analysis to score TCR-TCR, TCR-HLA and TCR-CMV co-occurrence, with a repertoire-size bias correction applied to the TCR pairs. To estimate false discovery rates, a later analysis permuted the HLA or CMV assignments 20 times. In a later analysis, co-occurring TCRs were grouped using DBSCAN, with TCRdist sequence similarity added in when clustering inside HLA-allele-positive subsets. Repertoires with fewer than 30,000 or more than 120,000 public chains, plus five repertoires with anomalous nucleotide sharing, were excluded from co-occurrence clustering. The source is immuneACCESS, and TCRdb retained only in-frame sequences with V and J called. Part of the clones is not carried over; for the studies checked, unresolved V genes explain less than half of this, and the remainder is unexplained. That table is the source of V, J and clone size, and D and trimming were worked out from the DNA. The sample data list approximately 91,000 clones, and more than 75% of these were observed just once. Over 9% of the sample goes to the ten largest clones.

Paper-wide results and their limitations: An earlier analysis of 587 of the donors showed that most TCR beta V segments appeared in productive rearrangements either about 87% or about 30% of the time, which broadly matched IMGT annotations. The presence/absence analyses assumed that sequencing depth was roughly uniform across donors, and that assumption may not be true. Specific HLA alleles were associated with 16,951 TCR beta sequences at a false discovery rate of 0.05 in a later analysis. It was suggested by the authors that the approach could potentially be generalized to other disease states and immunological phenotypes. In vitro tests confirmed that a few of the cytomegalovirus-associated TCR beta chains recognize cytomegalovirus antigens. A further reported finding was that TCR beta sequences accurately predicted the HLA-A and HLA-B alleles for most subjects in the first cohort. Because some donors lacked HLA typing at each locus, the association tests relied only on the typed subset. A later analysis reported that several top co-occurrence clusters appeared linked to parvovirus B19, influenza, CMV and Epstein-Barr virus. A cluster of highly shared sequence variants was judged likely to represent a technical artifact of the sequencing pipeline. Cytomegalovirus status was reported to be diagnosed by the classifier with high specificity and sensitivity in both the original and validation cohorts. In the study, some 180 TCR beta chains were listed as associated with cytomegalovirus. Most TCR sequences were seen in very few donors, while some public TCRs were found in many individuals. The only immune exposure information available for the cohort was CMV serostatus. Correlated functional status among segregating V segments might be attributable to linkage disequilibrium, but an unknown experimental factor could not be ruled out. In a later analysis, HLA-associated TCR beta chains showed more clonal expansion and lower generation probabilities than non-associated chains that were equally common. Only TCR beta chains were sequenced in this cohort, and the absence of alpha or paired-chain data limited detectable features. In a later genetic analysis, fewer N-insertions in productive TCRs were reported among donors in an Asian-associated ancestry cluster than the roughly 670-donor mean. V-gene and J-gene trimming of TCR beta chains was associated with a missense DCLRE1C variant in a later genetic analysis, and the association was replicated in an independent cohort. In a later analysis, most CMV-associated TCR beta chains were found to appear HLA-restricted, with HLA associations seemingly driven largely by CMV exposure. Roughly 17 rarely observed V segments, including chromosome 9 orphons, were excluded from the earlier analysis of approximately 500 of the donors because counts were too low. A later analysis found that TCR association rates varied across HLA loci, with DRB1 alleles showing the most associated TCRs and HLA-C alleles the fewest. When HLA alleles, especially DR and DQ, strongly co-occurred, attributing TCR associations to individual alleles was difficult.

The specimen sequenced was PBMCs. This receptor was identified in a human donor in good health.

The CDR3 amino acid sequence is: CASSSGGTQYF. The DNA sequence is given as TGTGCCAGCAGCTCAGGGGGGACCCAGTACTTC. The chain links TRBV5-4 with TRBJ2-5, and TRBD1 aligns with 7 junction nucleotides. Counted from cysteine to phenylalanine, this CDR3 has 11 amino acids. Only CDR3 DNA remains: 33 bases, in frame from the first base. Trimming takes 3 bases off V and 7 bases off J; junction bases not matched to a gene: 0. Taken from the germline V gene (reference sequence), the CDR1 and CDR2 loops are SGHNT and YYREEE.